This paragraph covers one T cell receptor (beta chain) sequence. Clones were read by immunoSEQ multiplex PCR, and TCRdb kept only the in-frame ones, dropping some. Of around 70,000 clones listed, 91% are singletons. The sample belongs to a study of cytomegalovirus exposure and HLA in healthy donors. The TCR was taken from a man younger than 35 in good health and CMV-seronegative. Sequenced: PBMCs.

CDR3 in amino acids: CASSLETGGFRDTQYF. CDR3 bases: TGCGCCAGCAGCTTGGAAACAGGGGGCTTTCGAGATACGCAGTATTTT. The chain combines TRBV5-1 with TRBJ2-3; 9 nucleotides align to TRBD1. The length of the CDR3 is 16 residues. V shed 0 bases and J 5 bases; nucleotides not matched to a gene: 7. The germline CDR1 and CDR2 sequences are SGHRS and YFSETQ.